Sequencing of this T cell receptor beta chain was carried out in a study of T cell responses to AZD1222 COVID-19 vaccine. Whole-study context: Pooling of second doses given at about 4 or about 12 weeks was done.

Findings and limits, study-wide: Only a handful of AZD1222 recipients, roughly 6 in all, had baseline seropositivity.

Libraries were prepared by immunoSEQ multiplex PCR; TCRdb keeps only in-frame clonotypes and omits some of them. The table shows 150,000 or so clones, with more than 90% occurring only once. Regarding this clone: The antigen is not known.

The CDR3 covers 10 residues. From germline, CDR1 is MNHEY and CDR2 SVGAGI. The rearrangement uses TRBV6-5 and TRBJ1-2; no firm D call. This sample comprised peripheral blood, obtained on day 0 of AZD1222 vaccination. This sequence originates from an adult in good health. Here the CDR3 DNA reads TGTGCAGTCGGGGACTATGGCTACACCTTC. Its translation is CAVGDYGYTF.